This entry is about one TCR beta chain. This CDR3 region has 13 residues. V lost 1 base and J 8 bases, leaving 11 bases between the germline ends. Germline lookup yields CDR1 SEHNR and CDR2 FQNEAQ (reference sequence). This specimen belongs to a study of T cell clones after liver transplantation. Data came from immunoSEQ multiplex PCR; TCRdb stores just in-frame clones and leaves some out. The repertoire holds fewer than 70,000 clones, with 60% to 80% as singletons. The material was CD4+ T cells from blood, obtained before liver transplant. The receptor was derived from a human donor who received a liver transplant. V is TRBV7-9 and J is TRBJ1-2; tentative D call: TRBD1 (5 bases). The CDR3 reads CASSLVGGQGYTF. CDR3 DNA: TGTGCCAGCAGCTTAGTCGGGGGTCAAGGCTACACCTTC.